This T cell receptor beta chain emerged from a study of CD8 T cells in ankylosing spondylitis. Study outcomes and limitations: Ankylosing spondylitis blood appeared to carry a characteristic TCR beta motif of fewer than 10 highly homologous variants. In peripheral blood, disease-linked CD8+ clones occurred at relatively low frequencies. Existing reports had already noted some motif variants in reactive arthritis synovial fluid and blood. Significant enrichment of disease-linked clones was reported in matched ankylosing spondylitis synovial fluid.

This clonotype was observed at least ten times. Its antigen is not identified. One entry per CDR3 protein, called by TCRdb with MiXCR from the 5' RACE reads. The sample carries roughly 42,000 distinct CDR3 sequences, approximately 2.6% recorded once. Per the germline V gene, CDR1 is SGDLS and CDR2 is YYNGEE. The CDR3 loop spans 15 amino acids. J was trimmed by 6 bases and V by 3 bases; bases with no gene match: 10. This TCR was sampled from a male donor with ankylosing spondylitis or in good health (not recorded which). Sequencing was performed on blood, either unsorted or a sorted T cell fraction (not recorded which). The V call is TRBV9, the J call TRBJ2-3; TRBD1 matches at 7 bases. DNA for the CDR3: TGTGCCAGCAGCGCGACAGGGAGTTATACCGATACGCAGTATTTT. As protein: CASSATGSYTDTQYF.